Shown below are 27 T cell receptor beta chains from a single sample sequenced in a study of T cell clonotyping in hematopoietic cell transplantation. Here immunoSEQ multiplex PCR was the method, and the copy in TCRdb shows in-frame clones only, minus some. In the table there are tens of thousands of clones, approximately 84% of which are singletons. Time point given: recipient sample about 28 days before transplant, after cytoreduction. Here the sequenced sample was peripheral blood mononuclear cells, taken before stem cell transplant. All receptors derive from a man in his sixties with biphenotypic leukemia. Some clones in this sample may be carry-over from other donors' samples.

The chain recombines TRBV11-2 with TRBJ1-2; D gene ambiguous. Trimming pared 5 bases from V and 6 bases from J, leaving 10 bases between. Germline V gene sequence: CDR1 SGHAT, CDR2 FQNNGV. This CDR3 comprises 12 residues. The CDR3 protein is CASSLPGNGYTF. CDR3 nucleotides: TGTGCCAGCAGCCTCCCCGGTAATGGCTACACCTTC. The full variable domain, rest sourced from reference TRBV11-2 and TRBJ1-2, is EAGVAQSPRYKIIEKRQSVAFWCNPISGHATLYWYQQILGQGPKLLIQFQNNGVVDDSQLPKDRFSAERLKGVDSTLKIQPAKLEDSAVYLCASSLPGNGYTFGSGTRLTVV.

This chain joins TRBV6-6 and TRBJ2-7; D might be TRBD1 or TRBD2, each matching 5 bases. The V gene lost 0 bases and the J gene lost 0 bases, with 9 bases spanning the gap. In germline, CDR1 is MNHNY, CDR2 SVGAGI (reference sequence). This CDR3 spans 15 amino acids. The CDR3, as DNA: TGTGCCAGCAGTTACTCGCCAGGGAGCTCCTACGAGCAGTACTTC. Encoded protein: CASSYSPGSSYEQYF.

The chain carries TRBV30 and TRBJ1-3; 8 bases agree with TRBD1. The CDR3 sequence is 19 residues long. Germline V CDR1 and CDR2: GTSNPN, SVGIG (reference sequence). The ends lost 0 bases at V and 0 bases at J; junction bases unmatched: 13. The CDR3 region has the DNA TGTGCCTGGAGTGTTATGACAGGGGACTTCCTAAGCTCTGGAAACACCATATATTTT. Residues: CAWSVMTGDFLSSGNTIYF.

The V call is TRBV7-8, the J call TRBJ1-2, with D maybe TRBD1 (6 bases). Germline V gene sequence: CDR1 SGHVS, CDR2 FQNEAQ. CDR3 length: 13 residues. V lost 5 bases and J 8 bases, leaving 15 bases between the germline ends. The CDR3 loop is CASSPRQGRGYTF. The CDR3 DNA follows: TGTGCCAGCAGCCCGCGGCAGGGGAGAGGCTACACCTTC.

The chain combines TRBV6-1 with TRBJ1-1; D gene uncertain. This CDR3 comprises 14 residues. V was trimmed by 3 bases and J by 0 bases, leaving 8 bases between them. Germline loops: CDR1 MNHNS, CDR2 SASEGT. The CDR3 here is CASSDNGMNTEAFF. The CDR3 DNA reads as TGTGCCAGCAGTGACAACGGGATGAACACTGAAGCTTTCTTT.

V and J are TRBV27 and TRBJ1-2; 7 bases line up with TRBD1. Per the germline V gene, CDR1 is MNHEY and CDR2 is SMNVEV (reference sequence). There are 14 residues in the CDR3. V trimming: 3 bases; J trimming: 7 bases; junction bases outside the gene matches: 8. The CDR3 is CASSLGRGRFGYTF. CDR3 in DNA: TGTGCCAGCAGTTTGGGGAGGGGGCGCTTTGGCTACACCTTC.

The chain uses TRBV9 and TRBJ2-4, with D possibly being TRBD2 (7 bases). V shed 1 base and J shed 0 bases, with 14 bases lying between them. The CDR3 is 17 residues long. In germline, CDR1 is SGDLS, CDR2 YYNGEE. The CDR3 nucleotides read TGTGCCAGCAGCGTAACGGGGGGCACGCTAGCCAAAAACATTCAGTACTTC. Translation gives CASSVTGGTLAKNIQYF. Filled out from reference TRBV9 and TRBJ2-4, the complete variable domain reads DSGVTQTPKHLITATGQRVTLRCSPRSGDLSVYWYQQSLDQGLQFLIQYYNGEERAKGNILERFSAQQFPDLHSELNLSSLELGDSALYFCASSVTGGTLAKNIQYFGAGTRLSVL.

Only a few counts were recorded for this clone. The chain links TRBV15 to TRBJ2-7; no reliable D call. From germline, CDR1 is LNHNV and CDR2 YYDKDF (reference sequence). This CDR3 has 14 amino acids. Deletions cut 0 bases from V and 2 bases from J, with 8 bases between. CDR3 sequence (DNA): TGTGCCACCAGCAGAGATCTGGCAACCTACGAGCAGTACTTC. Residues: CATSRDLATYEQYF.

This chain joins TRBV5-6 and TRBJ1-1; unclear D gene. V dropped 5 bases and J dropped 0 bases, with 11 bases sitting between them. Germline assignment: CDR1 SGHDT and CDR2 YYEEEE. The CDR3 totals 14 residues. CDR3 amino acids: CASREGRMNTEAFF. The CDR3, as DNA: TGTGCCAGCAGAGAAGGACGGATGAACACTGAAGCTTTCTTT.

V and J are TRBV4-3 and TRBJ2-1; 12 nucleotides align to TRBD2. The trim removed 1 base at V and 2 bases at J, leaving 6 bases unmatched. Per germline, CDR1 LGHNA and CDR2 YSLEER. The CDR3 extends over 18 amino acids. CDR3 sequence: CASSQGLAGEATYNEQFF. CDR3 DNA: TGCGCCAGCAGCCAAGGACTAGCGGGAGAGGCTACCTACAATGAGCAGTTCTTC.

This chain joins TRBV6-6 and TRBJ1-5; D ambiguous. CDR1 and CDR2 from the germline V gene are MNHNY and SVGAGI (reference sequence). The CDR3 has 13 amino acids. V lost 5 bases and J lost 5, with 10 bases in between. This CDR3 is CASSPLDHQPQHF. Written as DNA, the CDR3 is TGTGCCAGCAGTCCCTTAGATCATCAGCCCCAGCATTTT.

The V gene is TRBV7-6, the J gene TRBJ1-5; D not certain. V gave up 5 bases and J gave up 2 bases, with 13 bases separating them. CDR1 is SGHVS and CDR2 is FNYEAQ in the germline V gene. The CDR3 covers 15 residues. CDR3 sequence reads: CASSEGPAGNQPQHF. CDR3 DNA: TGTGCCAGCAGCGAGGGCCCGGCGGGCAATCAGCCCCAGCATTTT.

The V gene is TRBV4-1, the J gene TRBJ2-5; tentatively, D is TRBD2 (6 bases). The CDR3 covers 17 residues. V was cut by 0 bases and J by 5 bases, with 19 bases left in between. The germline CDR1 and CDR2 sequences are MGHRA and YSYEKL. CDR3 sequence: CASSQDRDSALTETQYF. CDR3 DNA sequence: TGCGCCAGCAGCCAAGATAGGGACTCTGCCCTCACGGAGACCCAGTACTTC.

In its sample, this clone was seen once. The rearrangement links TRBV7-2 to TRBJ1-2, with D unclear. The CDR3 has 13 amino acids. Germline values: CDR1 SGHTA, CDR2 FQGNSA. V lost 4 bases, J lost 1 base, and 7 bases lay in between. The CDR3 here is CASSSGVNYGYTF. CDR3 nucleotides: TGTGCCAGCAGCTCCGGGGTTAACTATGGCTACACCTTC.

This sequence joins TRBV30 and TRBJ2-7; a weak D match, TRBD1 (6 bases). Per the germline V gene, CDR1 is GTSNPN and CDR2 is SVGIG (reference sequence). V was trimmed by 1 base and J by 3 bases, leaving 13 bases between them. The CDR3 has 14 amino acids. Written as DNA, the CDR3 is TGTGCCTGGAGTGGAGGGGGTTCGGGCTACGAGCAGTACTTC. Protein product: CAWSGGGSGYEQYF.

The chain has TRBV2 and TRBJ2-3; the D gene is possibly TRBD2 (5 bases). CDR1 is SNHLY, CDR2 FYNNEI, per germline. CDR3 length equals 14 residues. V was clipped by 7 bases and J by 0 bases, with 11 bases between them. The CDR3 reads CASKRELSTDTQYF. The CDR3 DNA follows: TGTGCCAGCAAGAGGGAACTCAGCACAGATACGCAGTATTTT.

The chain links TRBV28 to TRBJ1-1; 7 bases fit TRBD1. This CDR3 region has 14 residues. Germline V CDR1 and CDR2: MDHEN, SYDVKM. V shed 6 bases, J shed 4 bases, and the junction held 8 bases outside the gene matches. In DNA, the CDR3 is TGTGCCAGCAGCCGTACAGGGGATGGCACTGAAGCTTTCTTT. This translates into CASSRTGDGTEAFF.

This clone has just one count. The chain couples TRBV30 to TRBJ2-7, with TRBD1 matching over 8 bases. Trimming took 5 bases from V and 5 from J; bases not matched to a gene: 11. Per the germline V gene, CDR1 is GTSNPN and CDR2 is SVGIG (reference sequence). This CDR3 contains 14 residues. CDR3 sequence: CAWGPGGFGDEQYF. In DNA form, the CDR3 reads TGTGCCTGGGGGCCAGGGGGCTTTGGGGACGAGCAGTACTTC.

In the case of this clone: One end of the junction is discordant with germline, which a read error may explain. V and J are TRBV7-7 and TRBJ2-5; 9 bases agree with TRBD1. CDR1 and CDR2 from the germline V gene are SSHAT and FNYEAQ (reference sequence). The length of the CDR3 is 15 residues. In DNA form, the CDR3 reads TGTGCTAGCAGCTACGAGACAGGGGGTTTAGAGACCCAGTACTTC. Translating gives CASSYETGGLETQYF.

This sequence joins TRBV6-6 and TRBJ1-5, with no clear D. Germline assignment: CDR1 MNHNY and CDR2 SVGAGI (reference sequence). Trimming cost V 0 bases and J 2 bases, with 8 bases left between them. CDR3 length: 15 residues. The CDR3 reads CASSYSRIGNQPQHF. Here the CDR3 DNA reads TGTGCCAGCAGTTACTCCCGGATAGGCAATCAGCCCCAGCATTTT.

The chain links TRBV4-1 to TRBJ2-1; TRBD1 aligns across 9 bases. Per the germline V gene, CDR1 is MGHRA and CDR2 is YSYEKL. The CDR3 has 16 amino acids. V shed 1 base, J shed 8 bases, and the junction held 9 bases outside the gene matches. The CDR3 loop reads CASSQASMGQGDEQFF. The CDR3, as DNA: TGCGCCAGCAGCCAAGCATCTATGGGACAGGGCGATGAGCAGTTCTTC.

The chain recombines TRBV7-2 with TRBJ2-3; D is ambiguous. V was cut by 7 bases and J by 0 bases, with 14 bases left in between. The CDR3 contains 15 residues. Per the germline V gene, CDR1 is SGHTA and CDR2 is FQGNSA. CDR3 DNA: TGTGCCAGCACCTTGACCATGACTAGCACAGATACGCAGTATTTT. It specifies CASTLTMTSTDTQYF.

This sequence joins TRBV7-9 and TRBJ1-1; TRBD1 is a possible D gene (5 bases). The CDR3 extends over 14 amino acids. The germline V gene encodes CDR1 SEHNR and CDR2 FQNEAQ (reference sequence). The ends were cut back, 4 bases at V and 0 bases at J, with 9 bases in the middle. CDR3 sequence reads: CASSYSGMNTEAFF. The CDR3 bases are TGTGCCAGCAGCTACTCAGGGATGAACACTGAAGCTTTCTTT.

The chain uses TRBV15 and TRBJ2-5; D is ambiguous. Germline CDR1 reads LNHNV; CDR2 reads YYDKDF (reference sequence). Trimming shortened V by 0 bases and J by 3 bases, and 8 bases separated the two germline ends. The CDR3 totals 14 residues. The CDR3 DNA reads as TGTGCCACCAGCAGAGATTACAACGAAGAGACCCAGTACTTC. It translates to CATSRDYNEETQYF.

In nucleotides, the CDR3 is TGTGCCTGGAGCGTCCCGGACAGGGAGATCCCCTACGAGCAGTACTTC. Amino acids: CAWSVPDREIPYEQYF. V is TRBV30 and J is TRBJ2-7, with TRBD1 identical over 8 bases. CDR1 is GTSNPN and CDR2 is SVGIG in the germline V gene (reference sequence). The CDR3 sequence is 16 residues long. The V segment lost 3 bases and the J segment 2 bases; nucleotides outside the gene matches: 12.

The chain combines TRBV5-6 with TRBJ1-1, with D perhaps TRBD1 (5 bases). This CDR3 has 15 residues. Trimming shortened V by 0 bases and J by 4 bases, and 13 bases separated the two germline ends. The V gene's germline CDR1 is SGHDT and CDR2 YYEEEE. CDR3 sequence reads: CASSLGQGFTTEAFF. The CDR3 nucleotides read TGTGCCAGCAGCTTGGGTCAGGGATTCACCACTGAAGCTTTCTTT.

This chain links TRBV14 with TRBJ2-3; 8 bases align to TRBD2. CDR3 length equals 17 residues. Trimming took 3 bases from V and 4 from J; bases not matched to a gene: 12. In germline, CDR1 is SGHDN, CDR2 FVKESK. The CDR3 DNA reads TGTGCCAGCAGCCATTCACGGGCGGGAGGCCTCCCAGATACGCAGTATTTT. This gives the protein CASSHSRAGGLPDTQYF.